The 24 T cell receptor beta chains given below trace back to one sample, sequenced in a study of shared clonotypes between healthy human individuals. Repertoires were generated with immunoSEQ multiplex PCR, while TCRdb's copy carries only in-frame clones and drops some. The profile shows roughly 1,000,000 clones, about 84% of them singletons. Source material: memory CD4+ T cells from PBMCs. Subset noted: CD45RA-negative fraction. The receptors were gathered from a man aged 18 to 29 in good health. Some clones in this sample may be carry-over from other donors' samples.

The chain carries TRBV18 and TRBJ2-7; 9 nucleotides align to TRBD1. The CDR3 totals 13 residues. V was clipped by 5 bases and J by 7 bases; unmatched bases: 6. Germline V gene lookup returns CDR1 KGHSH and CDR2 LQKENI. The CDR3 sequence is CASSGQGREEQYF. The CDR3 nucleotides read TGTGCCAGCTCAGGACAGGGGAGGGAAGAGCAGTACTTC.

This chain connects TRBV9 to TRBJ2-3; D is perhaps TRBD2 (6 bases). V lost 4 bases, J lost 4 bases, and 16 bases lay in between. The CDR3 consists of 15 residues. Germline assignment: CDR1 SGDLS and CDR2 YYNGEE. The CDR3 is CASSQARGPADTQYF. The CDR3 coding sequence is TGTGCCAGCAGCCAAGCGCGGGGCCCGGCAGATACGCAGTATTTT.

In DNA form, the CDR3 reads TGTGCCAGCAGTCCGGGACAGGCGTTCTACGAGCAGTACTTC. Translating it yields CASSPGQAFYEQYF. The chain uses TRBV28 and TRBJ2-7; 8 bases map to TRBD1. The CDR3 covers 14 residues. Germline loops: CDR1 MDHEN, CDR2 SYDVKM. The V segment lost 5 bases and the J segment 3 bases; nucleotides outside the gene matches: 6.

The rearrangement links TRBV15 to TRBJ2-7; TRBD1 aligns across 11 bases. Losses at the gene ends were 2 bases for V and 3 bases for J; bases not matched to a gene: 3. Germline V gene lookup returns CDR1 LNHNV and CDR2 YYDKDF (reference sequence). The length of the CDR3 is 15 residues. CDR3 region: CATSRTGTGGYEQYF. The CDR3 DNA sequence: TGTGCCACCAGCAGAACCGGGACAGGGGGCTACGAGCAGTACTTC.

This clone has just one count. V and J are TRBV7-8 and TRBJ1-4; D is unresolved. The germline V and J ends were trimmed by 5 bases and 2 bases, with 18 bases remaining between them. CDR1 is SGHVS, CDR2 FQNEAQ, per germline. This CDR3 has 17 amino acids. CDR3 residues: CASSKIPTAGTNEKLFF. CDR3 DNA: TGTGCCAGCAGCAAAATACCAACAGCTGGGACTAATGAAAAACTGTTTTTT.

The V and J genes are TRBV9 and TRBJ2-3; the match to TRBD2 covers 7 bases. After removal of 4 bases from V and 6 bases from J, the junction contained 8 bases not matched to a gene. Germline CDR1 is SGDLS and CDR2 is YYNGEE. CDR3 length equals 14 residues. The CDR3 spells CASSPRDYSDTQYF. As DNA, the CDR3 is TGTGCCAGCAGCCCCCGGGACTATTCGGATACGCAGTATTTT.

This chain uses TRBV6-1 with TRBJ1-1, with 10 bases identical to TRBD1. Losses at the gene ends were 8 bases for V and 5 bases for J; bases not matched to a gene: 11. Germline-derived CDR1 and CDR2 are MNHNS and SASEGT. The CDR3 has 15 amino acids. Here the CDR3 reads CASQLSGTGDTEAFF. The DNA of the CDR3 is TGTGCCAGCCAACTCTCCGGGACAGGGGATACTGAAGCTTTCTTT.

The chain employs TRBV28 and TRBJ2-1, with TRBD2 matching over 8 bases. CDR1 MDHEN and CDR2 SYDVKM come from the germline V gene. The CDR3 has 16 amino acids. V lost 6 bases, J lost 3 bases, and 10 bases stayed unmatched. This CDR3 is CASSLVREAYYNEQFF. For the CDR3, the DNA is TGTGCCAGCAGCTTAGTGCGGGAGGCCTACTACAATGAGCAGTTCTTC.

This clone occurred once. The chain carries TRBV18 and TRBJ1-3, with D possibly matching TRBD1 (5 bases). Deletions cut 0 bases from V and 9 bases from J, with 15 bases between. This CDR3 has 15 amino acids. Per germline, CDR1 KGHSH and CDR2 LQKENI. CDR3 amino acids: CASSPPSLGLATIYF. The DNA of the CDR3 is TGTGCCAGCTCACCACCATCATTGGGACTTGCCACCATATATTTT.

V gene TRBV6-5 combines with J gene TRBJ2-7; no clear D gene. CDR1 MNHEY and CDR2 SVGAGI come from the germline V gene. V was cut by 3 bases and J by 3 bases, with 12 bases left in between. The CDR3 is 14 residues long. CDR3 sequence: CASSYRVRRYEQYF. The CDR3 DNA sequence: TGTGCCAGCAGTTATAGAGTACGGCGCTACGAGCAGTACTTC.

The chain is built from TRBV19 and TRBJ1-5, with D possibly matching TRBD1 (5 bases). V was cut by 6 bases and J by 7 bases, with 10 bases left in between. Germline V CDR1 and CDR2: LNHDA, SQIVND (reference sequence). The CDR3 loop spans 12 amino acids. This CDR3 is CASSAGIQPQHF. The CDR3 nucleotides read TGTGCCAGTAGCGCAGGGATCCAGCCCCAGCATTTT.

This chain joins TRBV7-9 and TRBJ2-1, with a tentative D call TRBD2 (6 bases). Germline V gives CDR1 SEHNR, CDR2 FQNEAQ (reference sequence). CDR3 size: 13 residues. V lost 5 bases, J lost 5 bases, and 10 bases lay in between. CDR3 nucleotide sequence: TGTGCCAGCAGCCCCCCTAGCGACAATGAGCAGTTCTTC. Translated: CASSPPSDNEQFF.

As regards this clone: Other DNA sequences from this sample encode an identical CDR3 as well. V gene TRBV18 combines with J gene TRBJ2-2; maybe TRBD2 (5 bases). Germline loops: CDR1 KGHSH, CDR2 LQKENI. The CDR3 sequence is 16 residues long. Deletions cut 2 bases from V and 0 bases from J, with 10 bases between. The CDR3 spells CASSPGPAANTGELFF. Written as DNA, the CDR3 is TGTGCCAGCTCACCAGGGCCAGCGGCGAACACCGGGGAGCTGTTTTTT.

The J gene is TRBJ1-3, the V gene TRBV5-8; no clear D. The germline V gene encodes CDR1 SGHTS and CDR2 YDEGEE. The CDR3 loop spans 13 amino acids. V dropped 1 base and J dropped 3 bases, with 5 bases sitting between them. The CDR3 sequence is CASSLYRGNTIYF. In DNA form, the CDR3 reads TGTGCCAGCAGCTTGTACCGTGGAAACACCATATATTTT.

The CDR3 DNA reads as TGTGCCAGCACTACGAGGGCCCTTATGGGCTACACCTTC. Amino acids: CASTTRALMGYTF. This sequence joins TRBV2 and TRBJ1-2; D remains unclear. The CDR3 has 13 residues. Germline V gene lookup returns CDR1 SNHLY and CDR2 FYNNEI. With 7 bases removed from V and 8 bases from J, the gap between germline ends came to 17 bases.

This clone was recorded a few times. CDR3 coding DNA: TGTGCCAGCAGCCAAGAGCTGGGGGGGGCCTACAATGAGCAGTTCTTC. This codes for CASSQELGGAYNEQFF. The chain couples TRBV5-6 to TRBJ2-1; TRBD2 aligns across 7 bases. Losses at the gene ends were 4 bases for V and 2 bases for J; bases not matched to a gene: 9. CDR1 is SGHDT, CDR2 YYEEEE, per germline. The CDR3 spans 16 residues.

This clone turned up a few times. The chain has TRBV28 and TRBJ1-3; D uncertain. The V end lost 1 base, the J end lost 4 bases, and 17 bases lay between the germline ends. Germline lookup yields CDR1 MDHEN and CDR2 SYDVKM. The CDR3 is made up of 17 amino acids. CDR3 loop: CASSLFVRAAAGNTIYF. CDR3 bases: TGTGCCAGCAGTTTATTCGTCCGGGCCGCGGCCGGAAACACCATATATTTT.

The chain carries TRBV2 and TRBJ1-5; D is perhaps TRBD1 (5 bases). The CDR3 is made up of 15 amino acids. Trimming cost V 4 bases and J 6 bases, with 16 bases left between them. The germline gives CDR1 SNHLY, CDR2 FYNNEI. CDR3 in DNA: TGTGCCAGCAGTGGGGTCGTCCACGGGGGTCAGCCCCAGCATTTT. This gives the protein CASSGVVHGGQPQHF.

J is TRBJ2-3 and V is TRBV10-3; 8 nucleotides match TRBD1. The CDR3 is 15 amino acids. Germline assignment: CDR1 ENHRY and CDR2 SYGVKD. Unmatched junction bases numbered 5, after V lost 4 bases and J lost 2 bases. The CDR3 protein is CAISASGQVTDTQYF. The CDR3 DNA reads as TGTGCCATCAGTGCCTCGGGACAGGTCACAGATACGCAGTATTTT.

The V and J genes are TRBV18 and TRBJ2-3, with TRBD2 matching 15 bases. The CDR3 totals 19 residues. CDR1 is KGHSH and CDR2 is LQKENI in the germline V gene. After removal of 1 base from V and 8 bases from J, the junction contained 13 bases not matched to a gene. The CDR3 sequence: CASSPLSGLAGGLVVTQYF. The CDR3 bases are TGTGCCAGCTCACCACTATCGGGACTAGCGGGAGGTTTGGTGGTTACGCAGTATTTT.

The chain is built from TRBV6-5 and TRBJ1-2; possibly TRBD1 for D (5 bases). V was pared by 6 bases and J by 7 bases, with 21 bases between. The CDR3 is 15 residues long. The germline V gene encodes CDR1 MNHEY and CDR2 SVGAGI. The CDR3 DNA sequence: TGTGCCAGCAGCCAAACATACGGGGGTGTATCTGGCTACACCTTC. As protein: CASSQTYGGVSGYTF.

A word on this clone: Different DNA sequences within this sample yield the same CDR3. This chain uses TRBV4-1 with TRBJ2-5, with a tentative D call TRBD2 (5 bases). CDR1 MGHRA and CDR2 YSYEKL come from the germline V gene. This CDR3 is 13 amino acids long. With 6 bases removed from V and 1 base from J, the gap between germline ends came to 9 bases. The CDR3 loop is CASSRGPQETQYF. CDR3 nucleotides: TGCGCCAGCAGTCGCGGGCCCCAAGAGACCCAGTACTTC.

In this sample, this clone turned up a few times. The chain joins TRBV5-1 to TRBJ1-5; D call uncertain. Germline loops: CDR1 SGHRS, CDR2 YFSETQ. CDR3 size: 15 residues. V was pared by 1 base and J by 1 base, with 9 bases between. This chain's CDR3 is CASSLSYQSNQPQHF. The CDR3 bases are TGCGCCAGCAGCTTGTCGTACCAGAGCAATCAGCCCCAGCATTTT.

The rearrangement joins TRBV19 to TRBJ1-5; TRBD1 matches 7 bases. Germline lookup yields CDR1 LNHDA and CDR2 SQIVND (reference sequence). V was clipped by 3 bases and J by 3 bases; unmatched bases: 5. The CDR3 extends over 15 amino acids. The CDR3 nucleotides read TGTGCCAGTAGTATGGACAGGAGAATCAATCAGCCCCAGCATTTT. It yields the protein CASSMDRRINQPQHF.